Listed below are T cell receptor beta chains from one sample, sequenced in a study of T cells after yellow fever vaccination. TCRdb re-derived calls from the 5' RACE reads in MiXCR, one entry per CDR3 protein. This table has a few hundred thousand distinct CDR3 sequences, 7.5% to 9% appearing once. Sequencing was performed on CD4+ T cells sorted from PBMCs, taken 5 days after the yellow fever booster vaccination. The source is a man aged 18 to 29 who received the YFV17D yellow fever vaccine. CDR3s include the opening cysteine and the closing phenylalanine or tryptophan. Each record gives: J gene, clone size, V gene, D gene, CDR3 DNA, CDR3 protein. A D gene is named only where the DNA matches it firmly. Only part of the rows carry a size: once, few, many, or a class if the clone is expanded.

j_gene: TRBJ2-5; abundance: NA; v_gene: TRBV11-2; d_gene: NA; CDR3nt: TGTGCCAGCAGCTTAGATCTAAGCGGGCGCGGAGGAGAGACCCAGTACTTC; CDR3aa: CASSLDLSGRGGETQYF
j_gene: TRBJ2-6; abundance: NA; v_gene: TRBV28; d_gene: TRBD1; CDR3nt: TGTGCCAGCAACCGACAGGGGATTTTCGACTCTGGGGCCAACGTCCTGACTTTC; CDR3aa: CASNRQGIFDSGANVLTF
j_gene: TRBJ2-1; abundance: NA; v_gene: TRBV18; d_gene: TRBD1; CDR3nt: TGTGCCAGCTCACTTGGACAGGAGCCTCTCGATGAGCAGTTCTTC; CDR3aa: CASSLGQEPLDEQFF
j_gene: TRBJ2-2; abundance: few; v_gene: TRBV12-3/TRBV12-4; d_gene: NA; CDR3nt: TGTGCCAGCAGCCAGATAGGCCTCGCGAACACCGGGGAGCTGTTTTTT; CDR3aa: CASSQIGLANTGELFF
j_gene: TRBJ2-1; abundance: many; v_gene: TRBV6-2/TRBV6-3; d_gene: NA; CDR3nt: TGTGCCAGCGTTCTCAGCTCCTACAATGAGCAGTTCTTC; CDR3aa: CASVLSSYNEQFF
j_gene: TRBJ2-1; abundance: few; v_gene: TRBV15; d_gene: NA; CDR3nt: TGTGCCACCAGCAGAGATCGGGTCGGGGATTACAATGAGCAGTTCTTC; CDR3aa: CATSRDRVGDYNEQFF
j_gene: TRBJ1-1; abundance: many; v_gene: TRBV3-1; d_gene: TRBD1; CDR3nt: TGTGCCAGCAGCCGTTGGGACAGCCGATACACTGAAGCTTTCTTT; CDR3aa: CASSRWDSRYTEAFF
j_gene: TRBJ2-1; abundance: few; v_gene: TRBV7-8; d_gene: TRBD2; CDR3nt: TGTGCCAGCACCCTCGGACTAGCGGGGGGCATGGTCTATGAGCAGTTCTTC; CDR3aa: CASTLGLAGGMVYEQFF
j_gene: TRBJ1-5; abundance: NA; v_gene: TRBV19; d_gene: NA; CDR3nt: TGTGCCAGTGGTATGAGGAATCAGCCCCAGCATTTT; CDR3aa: CASGMRNQPQHF
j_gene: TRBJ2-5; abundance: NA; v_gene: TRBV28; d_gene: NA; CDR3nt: TGTGCCAGCAGGGATGCGGATCAAGAGACCCAGTACTTC; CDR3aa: CASRDADQETQYF
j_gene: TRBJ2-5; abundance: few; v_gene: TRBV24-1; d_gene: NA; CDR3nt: TGTGCCACCAGTGATTTGGAGAAGGGGCCGGGGAAGACCCAGTACTTC; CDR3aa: CATSDLEKGPGKTQYF
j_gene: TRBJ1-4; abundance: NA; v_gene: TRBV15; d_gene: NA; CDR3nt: TGTGCCACCAGCAGCGGGGCATTGAGGAATGAAAAACTGTTTTTT; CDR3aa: CATSSGALRNEKLFF
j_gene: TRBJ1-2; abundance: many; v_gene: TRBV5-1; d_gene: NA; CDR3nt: TGCGCCAGCAGCTTGCCAGGGATGGATGGCTACACCTTC; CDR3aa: CASSLPGMDGYTF
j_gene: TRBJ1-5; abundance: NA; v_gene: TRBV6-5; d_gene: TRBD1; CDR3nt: TGTGCCAGCAGAGGGGGTGCAGGGGGCATAATAAGCAATCAGCCCCAGCATTTT; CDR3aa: CASRGGAGGIISNQPQHF
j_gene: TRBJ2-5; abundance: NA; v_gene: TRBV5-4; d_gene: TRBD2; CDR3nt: TGTGCCAGCAGCTCGGGACTAGCGGCACAAGAGACCCAGTACTTC; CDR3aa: CASSSGLAAQETQYF
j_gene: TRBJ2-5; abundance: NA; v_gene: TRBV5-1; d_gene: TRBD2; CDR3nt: TGCGCCAGCAGCTTGGTGGTAGCGGGGGCCCTCCGGGAGACCCAGTACTTC; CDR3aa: CASSLVVAGALRETQYF
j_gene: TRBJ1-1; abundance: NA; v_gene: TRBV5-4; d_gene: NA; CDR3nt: TGTGCCAGCAGCTTGGCGGGGGTTGGTGGCGCTGAAGCTTTCTTT; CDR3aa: CASSLAGVGGAEAFF
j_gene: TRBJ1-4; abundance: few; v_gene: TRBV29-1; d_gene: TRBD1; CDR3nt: TGCAGCGCTTCCGACAGGGTTGCTGAAAAACTGTTTTTT; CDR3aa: CSASDRVAEKLFF
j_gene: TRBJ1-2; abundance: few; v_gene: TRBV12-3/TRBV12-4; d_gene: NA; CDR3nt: TGTGCCAGCAGTAAAACCGGGACACTAAATGGCTACACCTTC; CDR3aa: CASSKTGTLNGYTF
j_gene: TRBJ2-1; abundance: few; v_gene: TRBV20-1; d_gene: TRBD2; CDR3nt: TGCAGTGCTACCCCTCCGGGGGGGAATGAGCAGTTCTTC; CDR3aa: CSATPPGGNEQFF
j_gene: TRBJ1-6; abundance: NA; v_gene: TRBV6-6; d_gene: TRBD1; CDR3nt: TGTGCCAGCAGCCTCCCGGGACAGGGGGATTCACCCCTCCACTTT; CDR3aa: CASSLPGQGDSPLHF
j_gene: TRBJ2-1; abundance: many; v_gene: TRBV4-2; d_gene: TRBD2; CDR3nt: TGTGCCAGCAGCCAGGGCGGTCGTAGCGGGGGAGGCAATGAGCAGTTCTTC; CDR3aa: CASSQGGRSGGGNEQFF
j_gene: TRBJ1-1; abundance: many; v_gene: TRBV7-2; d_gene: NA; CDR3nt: TGTGCCAGCAGCCCACAGACTCCGGGGTACGCTGAAGCTTTCTTT; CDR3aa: CASSPQTPGYAEAFF
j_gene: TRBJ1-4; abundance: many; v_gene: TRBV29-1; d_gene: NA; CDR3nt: TGCAGCGTTGAAGATCGCCTAAAGGGTGGAAAACTGTTTTTT; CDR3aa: CSVEDRLKGGKLFF
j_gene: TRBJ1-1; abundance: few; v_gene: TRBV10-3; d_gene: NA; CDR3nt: TGTGCCATCAGCGACGACAGGAACACTGAAGCTTTCTTT; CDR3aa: CAISDDRNTEAFF
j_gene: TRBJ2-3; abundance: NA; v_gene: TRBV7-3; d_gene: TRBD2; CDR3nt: TGTGCCAGCAGCCCGGGGGTCGGCGGGGGGACTAATACGCAGTATTTT; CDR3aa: CASSPGVGGGTNTQYF
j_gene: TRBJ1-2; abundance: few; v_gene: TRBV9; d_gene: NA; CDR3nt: TGTGCCAGCAGCGTAGGGGTTTCTAACTATGGCTACACCTTC; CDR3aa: CASSVGVSNYGYTF